This TCR beta chain was sequenced during a study of OX40 agonist ivuxolimab in advanced cancers. As for the study in general: Earlier anti-PD-1, anti-PD-L1 or anti-CTLA-4 therapy was permitted; about 39% had received some. Partial responses occurred in Three dose-escalation patients, one with hepatocellular carcinoma and two with cutaneous melanoma.

The CDR3 is 18 residues long. V lost 3 bases and J lost 7; bases outside the gene matches: 14. Per the germline V gene, CDR1 is SGHNT and CDR2 is YYREEE (reference sequence). Study results and caveats: Clonal expansion was seen in CD4+ and CD8+ blood T cells by week 6 at 0.1 to 3.0 mg/kg. Antigen targets of the expanded peripheral T cells went undetermined.

This clone was seen more than once but under ten times. Its antigen remains unknown. The data were produced by immunoSEQ multiplex PCR, yet TCRdb's version contains in-frame clones alone and is incomplete. This table has about 34,000 clones, roughly 80% appearing once. Sample: CD4+ or CD8+ T cells sorted from blood, taken in a trial of the OX40 agonist ivuxolimab. The TCR was taken from an adult with an advanced solid tumor such as melanoma, head and neck, liver or kidney cancer. The chain uses TRBV5-4 and TRBJ2-1, with TRBD2 matching over 12 bases. The CDR3 is CASSSGGLAGIIQNEQFF. For the CDR3, the DNA is TGTGCCAGCAGCTCGGGTGGACTAGCGGGAATTATACAGAATGAGCAGTTCTTC.